These 9 T cell receptor beta chains came from one sample sequenced in a study of CD8 T cells in ankylosing spondylitis (dated by TCRdb to about 2017). The library was obtained by 5' RACE. Instrument on record: Illumina HiSeq 2500. TCRdb ran its own pipeline on the public reads, namely fastp trimming at Q25 and MiXCR clone calling, and kept in-frame beta chains. Each record represents a unique CDR3 protein, reported with the most common genes and DNA among its rows. The table for this sample lists 250,000 to 300,000 distinct CDR3 sequences; around 18% of them were counted only once. The ten biggest clones cover roughly 8% of the sample. The specimen was blood, either unsorted or a sorted T cell fraction (not recorded which). These TCRs come from a male donor with ankylosing spondylitis or in good health (not recorded which).

This clonotype has just a few counts. This chain joins TRBV5-1 and TRBJ2-3, with 7 bases matching TRBD2. Germline CDR1 SGHRS, CDR2 YFSETQ. The CDR3 runs 17 residues. The V gene end was trimmed by 4 bases and the J gene end by 2 bases; junction bases not matched to a gene: 13. The CDR3 DNA reads TGCGCCAGCAGCCGCGGGGAGGGTAAGGGGAACACAGATACGCAGTATTTT. Translating it yields CASSRGEGKGNTDTQYF.

This clonotype was detected only a few times. V is TRBV28 and J is TRBJ2-3; perhaps TRBD2 as D (6 bases). The germline V gene has CDR1 MDHEN and CDR2 SYDVKM. The CDR3 runs 15 residues. Between the trimmed V and J ends, which lost 6 bases and 6 bases, there was a span of 19 bases. The CDR3 DNA sequence: TGTGCCAGCAGCCCCTGGGGGGATCGTGATGATACGCAGTATTTT. The encoded protein is CASSPWGDRDDTQYF.

The chain employs TRBV28 and TRBJ2-3; 7 bases map to TRBD1. The J segment lost 4 bases and the V segment lost 2 bases, leaving 6 bases of the junction unmatched. The CDR3 covers 15 residues. In germline, CDR1 is MDHEN, CDR2 SYDVKM. The CDR3 DNA is TGTGCCAGCAGTTTACCACAGGGGTCCTCAGATACGCAGTATTTT. As protein: CASSLPQGSSDTQYF.

The table lists this clonotype with a few counts. J is TRBJ1-2 and V is TRBV27; tentative D call: TRBD1 (6 bases). Germline CDR1 MNHEY, CDR2 SMNVEV (reference sequence). This CDR3 comprises 14 residues. V was pared by 2 bases and J by 4 bases, with 11 bases between. Here the CDR3 DNA reads TGTGCCAGCAGTTTAACAGGGTCGGCCTATGGCTACACCTTC. This gives the protein CASSLTGSAYGYTF.

This clonotype was picked up many times. V is TRBV12-3 or TRBV12-4 and J is TRBJ1-2, with 8 bases identical to TRBD1. Trimming at V came to 5 bases and at J to 7 bases, leaving 6 bases not matched to a gene. The CDR3 is 13 residues long. This CDR3 is CASSPGTGAGYTF. CDR3 nucleotide sequence: TGTGCCAGCAGTCCCGGGACAGGAGCTGGCTACACCTTC.

The chain joins TRBV5-1 to TRBJ2-5; D remains unclear. The V end lost 2 bases, the J end lost 5 bases, and 10 bases lay between the germline ends. Germline V gene sequence: CDR1 SGHRS, CDR2 YFSETQ. The CDR3 covers 13 residues. The chain's CDR3 is CASSLDVVETQYF. The CDR3 DNA sequence: TGCGCCAGCAGCTTAGACGTGGTGGAGACCCAGTACTTC.

The CDR3 loop is CASSRDRGWGEKLFF. In DNA, the CDR3 is TGTGCCAGCAGCCGTGACAGGGGATGGGGTGAAAAACTGTTTTTT. The chain couples TRBV7-8 to TRBJ1-4; TRBD1 aligns across 8 bases. The CDR3 is made up of 15 amino acids. V lost 5 bases to trimming and J lost 7 bases; unmatched junction nucleotides: 9. Germline V gives CDR1 SGHVS, CDR2 FQNEAQ.

The table lists this clonotype with a few counts. V gene TRBV7-9 combines with J gene TRBJ2-2; no clear D gene. The CDR3 contains 13 residues. V was clipped by 1 base and J by 5 bases, with 5 bases between them. The germline V gene has CDR1 SEHNR and CDR2 FQNEAQ (reference sequence). CDR3 DNA: TGTGCCAGCAGCTTAGAACCTACCGGGGAGCTGTTTTTT. Translated, it gives CASSLEPTGELFF.

The J gene is TRBJ2-7, the V gene TRBV11-2; no reliable D call. Germline CDR1 is SGHAT and CDR2 is FQNNGV. The CDR3 covers 15 residues. The CDR3 DNA reads as TGTGCCAACAGCTTAGATCTGGGCAGAGCCTACGAGCAGTACGTC. It codes for CANSLDLGRAYEQYV.